The clone carrying this T cell receptor beta chain was counted at least ten times. Its specificity is unknown. The data are from a study of identical twins. The study's findings and limits: Beta clonotypes that were abundant in cord blood contained fewer insertions, a pattern absent from memory repertoires. Part of the zero-insertion signal could reflect confounding by invariant MAIT and iNKT cells.

TCRdb reanalysed the 5' RACE reads using MiXCR and keeps one entry per CDR3 protein. The data hold about 250,000 distinct CDR3 sequences, with 7% to 8.5% observed a single time. Between the trimmed V and J ends, which lost 0 bases and 4 bases, there was a span of 9 bases. Germline V lookup: CDR1 DFQATT, CDR2 SNEGSKA (reference sequence). The CDR3 runs to 13 residues. This same sample was also part of a study on yellow fever vaccine responses in identical twins.

The chain has TRBV20-1 and TRBJ1-1, with D uncertain. Sequenced: CD8+ T cells sorted from blood. The TCR originated in a woman between 18 and 29 years old in good health. CDR3 loop: CSAREEDGTEAFF. CDR3 coding DNA: TGCAGTGCTAGAGAAGAAGACGGCACTGAAGCTTTCTTT.